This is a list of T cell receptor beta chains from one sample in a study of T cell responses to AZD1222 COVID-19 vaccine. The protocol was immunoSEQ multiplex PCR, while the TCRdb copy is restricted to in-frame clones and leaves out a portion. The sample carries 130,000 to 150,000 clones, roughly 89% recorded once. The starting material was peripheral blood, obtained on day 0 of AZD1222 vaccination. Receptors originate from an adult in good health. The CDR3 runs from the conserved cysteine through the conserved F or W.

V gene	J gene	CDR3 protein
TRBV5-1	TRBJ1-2	CASSWDRESGYTF
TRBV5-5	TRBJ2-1	CASSPPGQVREQFF
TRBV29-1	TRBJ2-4	CSVGLNIQYF
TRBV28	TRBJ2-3	CASSFGTSGQGDTQYF
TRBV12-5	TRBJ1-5	CASGSSPTGVWGQPQHF
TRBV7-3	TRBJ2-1	CASSLAPGQVTNEQFF
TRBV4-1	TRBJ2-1	CASRSQGPYNEQFF
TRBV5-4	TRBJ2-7	CASRGSSYEQYF
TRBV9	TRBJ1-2	CASSGTDGYTF
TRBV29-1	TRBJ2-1	CSYSEQFF
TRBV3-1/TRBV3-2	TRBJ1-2	CASSQGPDSSLYGYTF
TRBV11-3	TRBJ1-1	CASSLDSTPNTEAFF
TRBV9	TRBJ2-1	CASSVVDSWGEQFF
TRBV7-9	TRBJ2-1	CASSSEGQGPWNEQFF
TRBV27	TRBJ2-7	CASSFVVGVPYEQYF
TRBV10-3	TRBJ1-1	CAISELGGAEAFF
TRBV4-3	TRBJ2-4	CASSYSGRGKNIQYF
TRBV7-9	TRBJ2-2	CASSASGTVNTGELFF
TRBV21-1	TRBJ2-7	CASSKLQGFKYEQYF
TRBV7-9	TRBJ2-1	CASSTFMLKWFF
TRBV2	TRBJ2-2	CASLDGDGNTGELFF
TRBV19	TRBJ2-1	CASSPLAGGPFNEQFF
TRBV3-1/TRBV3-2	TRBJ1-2	CASSPSWFNYGYTF